This T cell receptor beta chain was sequenced during a study of cytomegalovirus exposure and HLA in healthy donors. Healthy people donating bone marrow made up the donors. CDR1 is PRHDT, CDR2 FYEKMQ, per germline (reference sequence). Trimming stripped 5 bases from V and 2 bases from J, with 20 bases between. The CDR3 contains 17 residues. The PCR was carried out with 60 Vbeta primers and 13 Jbeta primers. The method was immunoSEQ multiplex PCR; TCRdb's version includes in-frame clones alone and lacks a portion of them. Of about 130,000 clones listed, 80% are singletons. This sequence originates from a woman aged 40 to 55 in good health and CMV-seronegative. The sequencing input was PBMCs. The chain has TRBV13 and TRBJ2-3, with D possibly TRBD2 on 7 matching bases. The DNA of the CDR3 is TGTGCCAGCAGCCCGCAGGGGAGCGGGGAGTTCACAGATACGCAGTATTTT. Its translation is CASSPQGSGEFTDTQYF.